This T cell receptor beta chain comes out of a study of OX40 agonist ivuxolimab in advanced cancers. Findings and limits, study-wide: The authors did not determine the antigen specificity of the expanded peripheral T cells.

As for this clone: The antigen is undetermined.

V lost 1 base, J lost 12 bases, and 19 bases lay in between. This CDR3 contains 15 residues. Germline CDR1 reads MGHRA; CDR2 reads YSYEKL. Here immunoSEQ multiplex PCR was the method, and the copy in TCRdb shows in-frame clones only, minus some. The sample lists tens of thousands of clones; around 87% were seen once. The TCR comes from an adult with an advanced solid tumor such as melanoma, head and neck, liver or kidney cancer. The input for sequencing was CD4+ or CD8+ T cells sorted from blood, taken in a trial of the OX40 agonist ivuxolimab. V gene TRBV4-1 combines with J gene TRBJ2-1; possible D gene TRBD2, 5 bases. CDR3 coding DNA: TGCGCCAGCAGCCAAGGCGGCGGCGGACTCAAGGCGCAGTTCTTC. Residues: CASSQGGGGLKAQFF.